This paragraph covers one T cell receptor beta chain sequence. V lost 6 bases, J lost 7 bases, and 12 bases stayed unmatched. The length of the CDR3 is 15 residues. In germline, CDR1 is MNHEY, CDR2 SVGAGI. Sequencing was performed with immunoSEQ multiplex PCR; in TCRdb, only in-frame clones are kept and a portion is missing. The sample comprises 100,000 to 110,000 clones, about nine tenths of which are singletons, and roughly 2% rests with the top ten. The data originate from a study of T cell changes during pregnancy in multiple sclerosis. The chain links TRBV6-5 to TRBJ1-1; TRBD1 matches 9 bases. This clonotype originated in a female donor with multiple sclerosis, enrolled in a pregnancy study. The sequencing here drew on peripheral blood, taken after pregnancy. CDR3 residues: CASRAGTGFSGEAFF. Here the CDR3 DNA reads TGTGCCAGCAGAGCCGGGACAGGGTTTTCCGGTGAAGCTTTCTTT.